This T cell receptor (beta chain) was profiled in a study of blood T cell dynamics during melanoma immunotherapy. In the study overall: Standard first-line treatment here was pembrolizumab or nivolumab plus ipilimumab in metastatic melanoma.

This clone has just one count. Measured with immunoSEQ multiplex PCR; TCRdb has only the in-frame clones, and not every one. The table shows 15,000 to 20,000 clones, with about 94% occurring only once. Time point given: week 3, after first cycle of checkpoint inhibitor. The CDR3 runs to 15 residues. In germline, CDR1 is LNHNV, CDR2 YYDKDF (reference sequence). Trimming cost V 4 bases and J 1 base, with 12 bases left between them. The TCR was taken from a human donor with melanoma. The sample consisted of effector memory CD8+ T cells from blood, taken from a patient treated with checkpoint blockade. The J gene is TRBJ2-3, the V gene TRBV15; D is possibly TRBD2 (5 bases). CDR3 residues: CATSKIDSGTDTQYF. CDR3 in DNA: TGTGCCACCAGCAAAATTGATAGCGGCACAGATACGCAGTATTTT.